A single sample is the source of the 31 T cell receptor beta chains below, sequenced in a study of blood T cell repertoires in COVID-19. The data were produced by immunoSEQ multiplex PCR, yet TCRdb's version contains in-frame clones alone and is incomplete. The table lists 300,000 to 400,000 clones, about 86% of them singletons, with around 4.2% in the top ten. Specimen: PBMCs or T cells enriched from blood (not recorded which). These receptors were taken from a woman aged 40 to 55 with acute COVID-19.

V gene TRBV7-2 combines with J gene TRBJ1-1; 8 bases fit TRBD1. The CDR3 loop spans 14 amino acids. CDR1 is SGHTA, CDR2 FQGNSA, per germline. J was trimmed by 3 bases and V by 5 bases; bases with no gene match: 5. In nucleotides, the CDR3 is TGTGCCAGCAGCACGATGACAGGGGACACTGAAGCTTTCTTT. Translation gives CASSTMTGDTEAFF.

This chain connects TRBV5-6 to TRBJ1-4; a possible D gene is TRBD1 (5 bases). The CDR3 runs to 15 residues. The germline V gene has CDR1 SGHDT and CDR2 YYEEEE. V lost 4 bases to trimming and J lost 7 bases, with 17 bases between them. For the CDR3, the DNA is TGTGCCAGCAGCCCCTACAGGAGAAACCTTGAAAAACTGTTTTTT. Protein product: CASSPYRRNLEKLFF. Together with reference TRBV5-6 and TRBJ1-4, the CDR3 gives the full variable domain: DAGVTQSPTHLIKTRGQQVTLRCSPKSGHDTVSWYQQALGQGPQFIFQYYEEEERQRGNFPDRFSGHQFPNYSSELNVNALLLGDSALYLCASSPYRRNLEKLFFGSGTQLSVL.

This chain links TRBV6-5 with TRBJ1-2; TRBD1 agrees at 10 bases. Germline V gene data show CDR1 as MNHEY and CDR2 as SVGAGI. V was pared by 4 bases and J by 5 bases, with 7 bases of the junction left unmatched. The CDR3 has 15 residues. The CDR3 reads CASSSNRGQGYGYTF. CDR3 DNA: TGTGCCAGCAGTTCAAACCGGGGACAGGGGTATGGCTACACCTTC.

The rearrangement uses TRBV10-2 and TRBJ1-5; unclear D gene. The CDR3 spans 12 residues. The V gene's germline CDR1 is WSHSY and CDR2 SAAADI. Trimming pared 6 bases from V and 4 bases from J, leaving 7 bases between. The CDR3 loop is CASSEINQPQHF. Here the CDR3 DNA reads TGCGCCAGCAGCGAGATAAATCAGCCCCAGCATTTT.

J is TRBJ1-3 and V is TRBV5-4, with a weak D call TRBD1 (5 bases). Trimming took off 2 bases at V and 2 bases at J, with 8 bases between the two ends. CDR3 length: 14 residues. Germline V CDR1 and CDR2: SGHNT, YYREEE (reference sequence). In nucleotides, the CDR3 is TGTGCCAGCAGCTTCGGGGGAGCTGGAAACACCATATATTTT. This sequence encodes CASSFGGAGNTIYF.

This chain connects TRBV5-6 to TRBJ1-4; 9 bases map to TRBD1. V shed 1 base and J 8 bases; nucleotides not matched to a gene: 6. CDR3 length: 15 residues. Germline V gene lookup returns CDR1 SGHDT and CDR2 YYEEEE. DNA of the CDR3: TGTGCCAGCAGCTTGAGAACAGGGGGCGGCGAAAAACTGTTTTTT. It codes for CASSLRTGGGEKLFF.

V is TRBV3-1 (or the pseudogene TRBV3-2) and J is TRBJ1-6; D is uncertain. Germline lookup yields CDR1 LGHDT and CDR2 YNNKEL (reference sequence). Trimming pared 4 bases from V and 5 bases from J, leaving 15 bases between. CDR3 length equals 16 residues. CDR3 DNA: TGTGCCAGCAGCCCTTCCGGACTGGTCGATAATTCACCCCTCCACTTT. It is translated as CASSPSGLVDNSPLHF.

A remark on this clone: Other DNA sequences within the sample encode an identical CDR3. The V gene is TRBV18, the J gene TRBJ2-2, with D tentatively TRBD1 (5 bases). The CDR3 spans 14 residues. Trimming left V 0 bases short and J 5 bases short, with 7 bases between. Germline CDR1 KGHSH, CDR2 LQKENI. The CDR3 DNA sequence: TGTGCCAGCTCACCACCAGGGGCTACCGGGGAGCTGTTTTTT. This gives the protein CASSPPGATGELFF.

The chain links TRBV19 to TRBJ1-2, with D unclear. CDR3 length: 17 amino acids. CDR1 is LNHDA and CDR2 is SQIVND in the germline V gene (reference sequence). The germline V and J ends were trimmed by 4 bases and 3 bases, with 21 bases remaining between them. The CDR3: CASSRSLLVPEHYGYTF. The CDR3 bases are TGTGCCAGTAGTAGGAGTCTTCTTGTGCCCGAGCACTATGGCTACACCTTC.

The V and J genes are TRBV28 and TRBJ1-1; D is ambiguous. V was cut by 5 bases and J by 3 bases, with 19 bases left in between. The CDR3 is 16 residues long. CDR1 MDHEN and CDR2 SYDVKM come from the germline V gene. Here the CDR3 reads CASSGFEGQRYTEAFF. CDR3 in DNA: TGTGCCAGCAGTGGCTTTGAGGGCCAAAGGTACACTGAAGCTTTCTTT. The full variable domain, in which reference TRBV28 and TRBJ1-1 provide the parts outside the CDR3, is DVKVTQSSRYLVKRTGEKVFLECVQDMDHENMFWYRQDPGLGLRLIYFSYDVKMKEKGDIPEGYSVSREKKERFSLILESASTNQTSMYLCASSGFEGQRYTEAFFGQGTRLTVV.

This chain links TRBV18 with TRBJ1-2, with 7 bases matching TRBD1. V trimming: 1 base; J trimming: 8 bases; junction bases outside the gene matches: 4. CDR3 length: 13 residues. Germline V gene lookup returns CDR1 KGHSH and CDR2 LQKENI. The CDR3 here is CASSPQGAGGYTF. CDR3 in DNA: TGTGCCAGCTCACCACAGGGGGCGGGAGGCTACACCTTC.

The chain employs TRBV5-1 and TRBJ2-7, with 10 bases that match TRBD1. J gave up 5 bases and V 4 bases, and 9 bases lay outside the gene matches. CDR3 size: 15 residues. Germline V gene lookup returns CDR1 SGHRS and CDR2 YFSETQ. CDR3 in DNA: TGCGCCAGCAGCCCGTGGGGACAGGGGACCGACGAGCAGTACTTC. This codes for CASSPWGQGTDEQYF.

V usage is TRBV7-2 and J usage is TRBJ1-4; D perhaps matches TRBD1 (6 bases). V was clipped by 2 bases and J by 14 bases, with 18 bases between them. Germline CDR1 is SGHTA and CDR2 is FQGNSA. The CDR3 is made up of 14 amino acids. The CDR3 sequence is CASSLRFGGGELFF. Here the CDR3 DNA reads TGTGCCAGCAGCTTAAGATTTGGCGGGGGCGAGCTGTTTTTT.

CDR3 in amino acids: CASSSTGKPTDTQYF. In DNA, the CDR3 is TGTGCCAGCAGTTCTACAGGGAAACCCACAGATACGCAGTATTTT. The chain joins TRBV28 to TRBJ2-3; D is perhaps TRBD1 (6 bases). Germline V lookup: CDR1 MDHEN, CDR2 SYDVKM. The CDR3 runs 15 residues. Trimming shortened V by 4 bases and J by 2 bases, and 13 bases separated the two germline ends.

The chain carries TRBV7-2 and TRBJ2-4; 9 nucleotides line up with TRBD2. The CDR3 runs to 14 residues. CDR1 is SGHTA, CDR2 FQGNSA, per germline. V trimming: 5 bases; J trimming: 5 bases; junction bases outside the gene matches: 4. This chain's CDR3 is CASSGGGAENIQYF. The DNA for the CDR3 is TGTGCCAGCAGCGGCGGGGGGGCAGAAAACATTCAGTACTTC.

V usage is TRBV6-2 or TRBV6-3 and J usage is TRBJ1-1; 7 bases match TRBD1. J lost 10 bases, V lost 5 bases, and 7 bases had no gene match. The CDR3 loop spans 12 amino acids. Germline CDR1 MNHEY, CDR2 SVGEGT. The CDR3 nucleotides read TGTGCCAGCAGTAAGACAGGGCTTGCAGCTTTCTTT. Translated: CASSKTGLAAFF.

In its sample, this clone was seen a few times. The genes are TRBV5-1 and TRBJ2-7; tentative D call: TRBD1 (5 bases). The germline gives CDR1 SGHRS, CDR2 YFSETQ. V lost 5 bases, J lost 5 bases, and 23 bases lay in between. The CDR3 contains 16 residues. The CDR3 DNA sequence: TGCGCCAGCAGGCCATTGACAGTGGCGTCCCGGGACGAGCAGTACTTC. Translating it yields CASRPLTVASRDEQYF. The entire variable domain, with the rest obtained from reference TRBV5-1 and TRBJ2-7, is as follows: KAGVTQTPRYLIKTRGQQVTLSCSPISGHRSVSWYQQTPGQGLQFLFEYFSETQRNKGNFPGRFSGRQFSNSRSEMNVSTLELGDSALYLCASRPLTVASRDEQYFGPGTRLTVT.

This clone is a singleton in its sample. V and J are TRBV7-9 and TRBJ2-5; 8 nucleotides align to TRBD2. The junction had 10 bases not matched to a gene; V was cut back by 5 bases and J by 5 bases. CDR1 SEHNR and CDR2 FQNEAQ come from the germline V gene (reference sequence). CDR3 length: 15 amino acids. The CDR3: CASSHSGAGVETQYF. CDR3 nucleotide sequence: TGTGCCAGCAGCCACTCAGGAGCGGGAGTGGAGACCCAGTACTTC.

The chain carries TRBV2 and TRBJ1-5; no definite D call. The CDR3 contains 14 residues. The germline gives CDR1 SNHLY, CDR2 FYNNEI. With 3 bases removed from V and 0 bases from J, the gap between germline ends came to 6 bases. Here the CDR3 reads CASSDSVSNQPQHF. The CDR3 DNA is TGTGCCAGCAGTGATTCGGTTAGCAATCAGCCCCAGCATTTT.

This chain joins TRBV7-9 and TRBJ1-5; D unclear. With 5 bases removed from V and 5 bases from J, the gap between germline ends came to 13 bases. This CDR3 comprises 14 residues. Germline-derived CDR1 and CDR2 are SEHNR and FQNEAQ (reference sequence). CDR3 bases: TGTGCCAGCAGCACACAGTTGACGGATCAGCCCCAGCATTTT. It codes for CASSTQLTDQPQHF.

The chain joins TRBV27 to TRBJ1-2, with TRBD1 matching over 8 bases. The V gene end was trimmed by 3 bases and the J gene end by 8 bases; junction bases not matched to a gene: 5. CDR3 length equals 13 residues. Germline lookup yields CDR1 MNHEY and CDR2 SMNVEV (reference sequence). The CDR3 reads CASSLQGAGGYTF. The CDR3 DNA follows: TGTGCCAGCAGTTTGCAGGGGGCAGGGGGCTACACCTTC.

The J gene is TRBJ2-7, the V gene TRBV2; 10 positions agree with TRBD2. Germline-derived CDR1 and CDR2 are SNHLY and FYNNEI. Trimming took 5 bases from V and 0 from J; bases not matched to a gene: 7. The CDR3 runs 16 residues. CDR3 in DNA: TGTGCCAGCAGTAAGAATAGCGGGAGGATCTCCTACGAGCAGTACTTC. Protein: CASSKNSGRISYEQYF. The full variable domain, with the rest looked up from reference TRBV2 and TRBJ2-7, is EPEVTQTPSHQVTQMGQEVILRCVPISNHLYFYWYRQILGQKVEFLVSFYNNEISEKSEIFDDQFSVERPDGSNFTLKIRSTKLEDSAMYFCASSKNSGRISYEQYFGPGTRLTVT.

This chain connects TRBV2 to TRBJ2-3; 13 bases line up with TRBD2. The CDR3 has 17 amino acids. Trimming cost V 6 bases and J 1 base; bases outside gene matches: 7. CDR1 and CDR2 (germline): SNHLY, FYNNEI. The CDR3 is CASRALAGGRGTDTQYF. CDR3 nucleotides: TGTGCCAGCAGGGCACTAGCGGGAGGGCGGGGCACAGATACGCAGTATTTT.

The chain is built from TRBV28 and TRBJ1-3, with D tentatively TRBD1 (6 bases). With 5 bases removed from V and 0 bases from J, the gap between germline ends came to 17 bases. CDR3 length: 17 amino acids. The V gene's germline CDR1 is MDHEN and CDR2 SYDVKM. The CDR3 DNA reads TGTGCCAGCAGTCCACTCTACACAGGGCCCTCTGGAAACACCATATATTTT. Translating it yields CASSPLYTGPSGNTIYF.

This chain joins TRBV7-2 and TRBJ2-4, with a possible D match to TRBD2 (6 bases). This CDR3 contains 17 residues. Trimming shortened V by 3 bases and J by 0 bases, and 15 bases separated the two germline ends. Germline-derived CDR1 and CDR2 are SGHTA and FQGNSA. The CDR3 sequence is CASSFRATGGAKNIQYF. CDR3 nucleotides: TGTGCCAGCAGCTTTAGGGCAACCGGGGGAGCCAAAAACATTCAGTACTTC.

This chain joins TRBV7-9 and TRBJ1-6, with a weak D call TRBD1 (6 bases). This CDR3 has 15 amino acids. Germline V gives CDR1 SEHNR, CDR2 FQNEAQ (reference sequence). Trimming pared 8 bases from V and 4 bases from J, leaving 15 bases between. The CDR3: CASHEGGTYNSPLHF. In nucleotides, the CDR3 is TGTGCCAGCCACGAAGGGGGAACTTATAATTCACCCCTCCACTTT.

The chain joins TRBV3-1 (or the pseudogene TRBV3-2) to TRBJ2-2; no clear D gene. The CDR3 is 13 amino acids. Trimming pared 1 base from V and 5 bases from J, leaving 5 bases between. Germline loops: CDR1 LGHDT, CDR2 YNNKEL (reference sequence). Here the CDR3 DNA reads TGTGCCAGCAGCCAAGTCGGGACCGGGGAGCTGTTTTTT. Translated: CASSQVGTGELFF.

V is TRBV18 and J is TRBJ2-3; a weak D match, TRBD1 (6 bases). The CDR3 totals 16 residues. Germline CDR1 is KGHSH and CDR2 is LQKENI. The germline V and J ends were trimmed by 4 bases and 2 bases, with 16 bases remaining between them. The CDR3 sequence is CASSLTGLPYTDTQYF. In DNA form, the CDR3 reads TGTGCCAGCTCACTTACAGGGTTACCCTACACAGATACGCAGTATTTT.

The V call is TRBV10-1, the J call TRBJ2-5, with 8 bases aligning to TRBD1. The germline CDR1 and CDR2 sequences are WNHNN and SYGVQD (reference sequence). V gave up 4 bases and J gave up 2 bases; unmatched junction bases: 3. The CDR3 is 14 amino acids. CDR3 bases: TGCGCCAGCAGTGGCCGACAGGGGCAAGAGACCCAGTACTTC. Residues: CASSGRQGQETQYF.

The V gene is TRBV5-1, the J gene TRBJ1-6; TRBD1 matches 7 bases. Germline V gene sequence: CDR1 SGHRS, CDR2 YFSETQ. Unmatched junction bases numbered 5, after V lost 4 bases and J lost 4 bases. The CDR3 spans 15 residues. This chain's CDR3 is CASSRTGDYNSPLHF. CDR3 bases: TGCGCCAGCAGCCGGACAGGTGATTATAATTCACCCCTCCACTTT.

This clone turned up a few times. Written as DNA, the CDR3 is TGCAGTGGTCAGGGGTCAACTGAAGCTTTCTTT. It codes for CSGQGSTEAFF. This chain uses TRBV20-1 with TRBJ1-1; D is possibly TRBD1 (6 bases). Germline V CDR1 and CDR2: DFQATT, SNEGSKA (reference sequence). The germline V and J ends were trimmed by 7 bases and 5 bases, with 11 bases remaining between them. This CDR3 contains 11 residues.